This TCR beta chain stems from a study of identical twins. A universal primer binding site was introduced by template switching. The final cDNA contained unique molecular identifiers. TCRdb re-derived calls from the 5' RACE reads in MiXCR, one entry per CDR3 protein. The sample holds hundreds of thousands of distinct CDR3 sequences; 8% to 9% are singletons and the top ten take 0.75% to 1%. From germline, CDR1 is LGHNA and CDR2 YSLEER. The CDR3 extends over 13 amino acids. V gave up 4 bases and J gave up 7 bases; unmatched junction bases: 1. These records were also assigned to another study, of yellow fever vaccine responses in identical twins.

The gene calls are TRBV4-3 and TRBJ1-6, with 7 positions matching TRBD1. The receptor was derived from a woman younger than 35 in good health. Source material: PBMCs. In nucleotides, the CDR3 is TGCGCCAGCAGCCCGGACAGGAATTCACCCCTCCACTTT. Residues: CASSPDRNSPLHF.